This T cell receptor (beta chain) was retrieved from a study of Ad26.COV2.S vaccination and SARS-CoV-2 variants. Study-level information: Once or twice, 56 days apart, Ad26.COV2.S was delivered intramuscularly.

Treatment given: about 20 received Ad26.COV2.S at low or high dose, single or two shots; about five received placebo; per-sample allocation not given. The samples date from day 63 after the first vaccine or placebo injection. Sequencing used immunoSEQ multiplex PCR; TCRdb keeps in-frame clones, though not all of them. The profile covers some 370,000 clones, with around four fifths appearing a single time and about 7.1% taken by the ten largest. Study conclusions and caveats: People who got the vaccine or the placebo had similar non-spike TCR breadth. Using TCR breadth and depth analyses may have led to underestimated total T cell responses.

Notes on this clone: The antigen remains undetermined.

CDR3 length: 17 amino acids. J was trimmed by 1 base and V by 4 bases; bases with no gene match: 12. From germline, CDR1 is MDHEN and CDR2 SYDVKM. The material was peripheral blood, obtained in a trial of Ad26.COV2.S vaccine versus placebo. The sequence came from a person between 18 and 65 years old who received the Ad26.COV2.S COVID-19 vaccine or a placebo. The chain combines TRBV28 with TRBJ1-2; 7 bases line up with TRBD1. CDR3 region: CASSSPPGTEINYGYTF. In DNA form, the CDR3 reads TGTGCCAGCAGTTCCCCCCCCGGGACAGAGATTAACTATGGCTACACCTTC.